What follows describes a single TCR beta chain. This entry comes from a study of T cells in localized non-small cell lung cancer. The CDR3 extends over 14 amino acids. The germline V gene has CDR1 MGHDK and CDR2 SYGVNS. V gave up 2 bases and J gave up 5 bases, with 12 bases separating them. Measured with immunoSEQ multiplex PCR; TCRdb has only the in-frame clones, and not every one. Here the sample spans approximately 41,000 clones, more than 70% being singletons. This chain joins TRBV25-1 and TRBJ1-2; TRBD1 might be the D (5 bases). The sequenced sample was peripheral blood, obtained before any cancer treatment. This sequence was found in a female donor of 60 years or more with stage I squamous cell lung carcinoma. CDR3 sequence reads: CASSETGLRYGYTF. The CDR3 DNA reads TGTGCCAGCAGTGAAACGGGACTGAGATATGGCTACACCTTC.